This T cell receptor beta chain was sequenced during a study of OX40 agonist ivuxolimab in advanced cancers. Study-wide points: Compared with others, partial responders at 0.1-3.0 mg/kg displayed clonal expansion among the lowest. Determination of antigen specificity was not performed for the expanded peripheral T cells.

A remark on this clone: No antigen is known for it.

The CDR3 totals 15 residues. Germline V gene sequence: CDR1 SGHTA, CDR2 FQGTGA. The V and J ends lost 5 bases and 2 bases, in that order; junction bases with no gene match: 9. Repertoires were generated with immunoSEQ multiplex PCR, while TCRdb's copy carries only in-frame clones and drops some. The data hold roughly 60,000 clones, with approximately 83% observed a single time. The TCR sequence derives from an adult with an advanced solid tumor such as melanoma, head and neck, liver or kidney cancer. Sequenced material: CD4+ or CD8+ T cells sorted from blood, taken in a trial of the OX40 agonist ivuxolimab. The V call is TRBV7-3, the J call TRBJ2-7; 7 bases map to TRBD2. The CDR3 loop reads CASSAGRGRAYEQYF. As DNA, the CDR3 is TGTGCCAGCAGCGCCGGCCGGGGGAGGGCCTACGAGCAGTACTTC.